Listed here are 27 T cell receptor beta chains from one sample, sequenced in a study of CD8 T cells in ankylosing spondylitis. TCRdb reprocessed the 5' RACE reads via MiXCR and lists one record per CDR3 protein. The sample holds about 140,000 distinct CDR3 sequences, roughly 7.7% seen once. Sequencing used synovial fluid, either unsorted or a sorted T cell fraction (not recorded which). The source of these receptors is a male donor with ankylosing spondylitis.

The chain recombines TRBV10-3 with TRBJ2-7; 7 nucleotides match TRBD1. The CDR3 consists of 16 residues. Looked up from germline, CDR1 is ENHRY and CDR2 is SYGVKD. The V and J ends lost 4 bases and 3 bases, in that order; junction bases with no gene match: 12. For the CDR3, the DNA is TGTGCCATCAGTGTAATGGGGAAGGGGGCCTTCTACGAGCAGTACTTC. It encodes CAISVMGKGAFYEQYF.

The V gene is TRBV15, the J gene TRBJ2-3, with D unresolved. CDR3 length equals 16 residues. V gave up 1 base and J gave up 0 bases, with 11 bases separating them. Germline loops: CDR1 LNHNV, CDR2 YYDKDF (reference sequence). CDR3 in amino acids: CATSRGSQPSTDTQYF. The CDR3 coding sequence is TGTGCCACCAGCAGAGGAAGTCAGCCTAGCACAGATACGCAGTATTTT.

This clonotype was recorded many times. The rearrangement uses TRBV7-9 and TRBJ1-3; D is ambiguous. Looked up from germline, CDR1 is SEHNR and CDR2 is FQNEAQ (reference sequence). The CDR3 runs 12 residues. Trimming cost V 5 bases and J 8 bases, with 10 bases left between them. In DNA, the CDR3 is TGTGCCAGCAGCCCCGGATCGGACACCATATATTTT. Translated, it gives CASSPGSDTIYF.

This clonotype occurred many times. The chain carries TRBV29-1 and TRBJ2-7; D may be TRBD2 (6 bases). Germline-derived CDR1 and CDR2 are SQVTM and ANQGSEA. The CDR3 loop spans 11 amino acids. Trimming removed 6 bases from V and 6 bases from J, with 12 bases in between. CDR3 amino acids: CSVGGLSEQYF. The CDR3 nucleotides read TGCAGCGTGGGGGGACTTAGCGAGCAGTACTTC.

This clonotype was seen more than once but under ten times. CDR3 coding DNA: TGTGCCAGCAGCGAACCCTCTCGGAGCGGACGCGGGGAGCTGTTTTTT. Translated, it gives CASSEPSRSGRGELFF. This chain joins TRBV7-9 and TRBJ2-2; D is perhaps TRBD2 (5 bases). The germline gives CDR1 SEHNR, CDR2 FQNEAQ (reference sequence). The CDR3 has 16 residues. V lost 5 bases to trimming and J lost 7 bases, with 20 bases between them.

Many counts were recorded for this clonotype. The gene calls are TRBV5-1 and TRBJ2-3; perhaps D is TRBD1 or TRBD2 (5 bases each). Germline values: CDR1 SGHRS, CDR2 YFSETQ. The CDR3 is 14 residues long. Trimming removed 7 bases from V and 0 bases from J, with 12 bases in between. CDR3 region: CASELGDSTDTQYF. As DNA, the CDR3 is TGCGCCAGCGAGCTGGGGGATAGCACAGATACGCAGTATTTT.

This clonotype showed up many times. The gene calls are TRBV20-1 and TRBJ2-2; D is ambiguous. With 0 bases removed from V and 3 bases from J, the gap between germline ends came to 8 bases. Germline lookup yields CDR1 DFQATT and CDR2 SNEGSKA (reference sequence). This CDR3 comprises 14 residues. CDR3: CSARDLGYTGELFF. CDR3 nucleotide sequence: TGCAGTGCTAGAGATTTGGGGTACACCGGGGAGCTGTTTTTT.

Only a few counts were recorded for this clonotype. The chain employs TRBV20-1 and TRBJ2-1; D remains unclear. Germline lookup yields CDR1 DFQATT and CDR2 SNEGSKA (reference sequence). This CDR3 is built from 12 residues. V was clipped by 3 bases and J by 3 bases, with 6 bases between them. The CDR3 here is CSASEDYNEQFF. CDR3 in DNA: TGCAGTGCTAGCGAGGACTACAATGAGCAGTTCTTC.

The rearrangement links TRBV4-3 to TRBJ1-3; the match to TRBD1 covers 8 bases. The CDR3 runs 15 residues. Germline CDR1 reads LGHNA; CDR2 reads YSLEER. V lost 1 base, J lost 4 bases, and 3 bases stayed unmatched. The CDR3 sequence is CASSQGQGRGNTIYF. The CDR3 nucleotides are TGCGCCAGCAGCCAAGGACAGGGGAGAGGAAACACCATATATTTT.

This sequence joins TRBV20-1 and TRBJ1-2; D unclear. Germline-derived CDR1 and CDR2 are DFQATT and SNEGSKA (reference sequence). The V end was cut by 6 bases, the J end by 8 bases, with 10 bases between. The CDR3 is 10 residues long. CDR3 sequence reads: CSAFLIGYTF. For the CDR3, the DNA is TGCAGTGCCTTCCTAATCGGCTACACCTTC.

This clonotype has a count of ten or more. V and J are TRBV7-9 and TRBJ2-6; 7 bases fit TRBD1. Germline V gene sequence: CDR1 SEHNR, CDR2 FQNEAQ (reference sequence). Losses at the gene ends were 7 bases for V and 0 bases for J; bases not matched to a gene: 6. The CDR3 spans 16 residues. Written as DNA, the CDR3 is TGTGCCAGCACCCGGACAGGTCACTCTGGGGCCAACGTCCTGACTTTC. Amino acid sequence: CASTRTGHSGANVLTF.

The chain uses TRBV6-5 and TRBJ1-6, with 11 positions matching TRBD1. The germline V gene has CDR1 MNHEY and CDR2 SVGAGI. The V gene end was trimmed by 0 bases and the J gene end by 7 bases; junction bases not matched to a gene: 8. This CDR3 has 18 amino acids. CDR3 sequence (DNA): TGTGCCAGCAGTTACTCGGTCCGGGGACAGGGGGGCAATTCACCCCTCCACTTT. This sequence encodes CASSYSVRGQGGNSPLHF.

The table lists this clonotype with a count of one. The V call is TRBV30, the J call TRBJ2-5, with no clear D. V lost 3 bases and J lost 2, with 10 bases in between. Looked up from germline, CDR1 is GTSNPN and CDR2 is SVGIG (reference sequence). The CDR3 has 13 amino acids. In nucleotides, the CDR3 is TGTGCCTGGAGAAAAGACTTTCAAGAGACCCAGTACTTC. Encoded protein: CAWRKDFQETQYF.

Many counts were recorded for this clonotype. The rearrangement joins TRBV11-2 to TRBJ2-1; unclear D gene. Germline V lookup: CDR1 SGHAT, CDR2 FQNNGV. V dropped 3 bases and J dropped 4 bases, with 10 bases sitting between them. This CDR3 has 14 residues. The CDR3 coding sequence is TGTGCCAGCAGCTTTCGCGGTGGTTACAATGAGCAGTTCTTC. Its protein product is CASSFRGGYNEQFF.

This clonotype was counted only a few times. V gene TRBV7-2 combines with J gene TRBJ2-4; D gene unclear. Germline loops: CDR1 SGHTA, CDR2 FQGNSA. Between the trimmed V and J ends, which lost 1 base and 9 bases, there was a span of 10 bases. The CDR3 length is 13 residues. CDR3 bases: TGTGCCAGCAGCTTAGGGTCAGAGCTCATTCAGTACTTC. Translating it yields CASSLGSELIQYF.

This clonotype appeared a few times. This chain joins TRBV4-3 and TRBJ1-2; 9 bases align to TRBD1. V lost 6 bases and J lost 8; bases outside the gene matches: 13. The germline V gene has CDR1 LGHNA and CDR2 YSLEER. The CDR3 runs to 15 residues. The CDR3 nucleotides read TGCGCCAGCAGTCCGGGACAGGGAGGGTTAGGGGGCTACACCTTC. It translates to CASSPGQGGLGGYTF.

This clonotype was picked up a small number of times. This sequence joins TRBV5-6 and TRBJ2-7; TRBD1 might be the D (5 bases). CDR3 length: 13 amino acids. The ends were cut back, 4 bases at V and 3 bases at J, with 11 bases in the middle. In germline, CDR1 is SGHDT, CDR2 YYEEEE. The CDR3 loop is CASSRVDNYEQYF. The DNA of the CDR3 is TGTGCCAGCAGCCGAGTGGACAACTACGAGCAGTACTTC. Complete variable domain (other parts from reference TRBV5-6 and TRBJ2-7): DAGVTQSPTHLIKTRGQQVTLRCSPKSGHDTVSWYQQALGQGPQFIFQYYEEEERQRGNFPDRFSGHQFPNYSSELNVNALLLGDSALYLCASSRVDNYEQYFGPGTRLTVT.

This clonotype was seen many times. The rearrangement links TRBV7-8 to TRBJ2-7; D unclear. V lost 2 bases and J lost 2, with 4 bases in between. This CDR3 is built from 12 residues. The germline V gene encodes CDR1 SGHVS and CDR2 FQNEAQ. CDR3 nucleotide sequence: TGTGCCAGCAGCTTAACAGCCTACGAGCAGTACTTC. It is translated as CASSLTAYEQYF.

Concerning this clonotype itself: The junction departs from germline at one end; a sequencing error may be responsible. The rearrangement uses TRBV7-2 and TRBJ1-2; no definite D call. In germline, CDR1 is SGHTA, CDR2 FQGNSA. CDR3 length equals 13 residues. CDR3 loop: CASSLDQVYGYPF. The CDR3 nucleotides are TGTGCCAGCAGCTTGGACCAGGTCTATGGCTACCCCTTC.

There are many counts of this clonotype. V usage is TRBV2 and J usage is TRBJ2-1, with a possible D match to TRBD2 (6 bases). This CDR3 contains 14 residues. Trimming removed 5 bases at V and 9 bases at J, with 17 bases between. The germline CDR1 and CDR2 sequences are SNHLY and FYNNEI. This CDR3 reads CASSPTRASSEQFF. The CDR3 DNA follows: TGTGCCAGCAGTCCGACTAGGGCCAGCAGTGAGCAGTTCTTC. Full variable domain (outside the CDR3, taken from reference TRBV2 and TRBJ2-1): EPEVTQTPSHQVTQMGQEVILRCVPISNHLYFYWYRQILGQKVEFLVSFYNNEISEKSEIFDDQFSVERPDGSNFTLKIRSTKLEDSAMYFCASSPTRASSEQFFGPGTRLTVL.

The CDR3 loop is CASSSNPGDYGYTF. CDR3 in DNA: TGTGCCAGCAGCTCTAATCCCGGGGATTATGGCTACACCTTC. The J gene is TRBJ1-2, the V gene TRBV11-1, with unresolved D. From germline, CDR1 is SGHAT and CDR2 FQDESV (reference sequence). V shed 4 bases and J shed 5 bases, with 14 bases lying between them. The CDR3 is made up of 14 amino acids.

The V and J genes are TRBV3-1 and TRBJ2-2, with 10 bases aligning to TRBD2. With 2 bases clipped from V and 5 bases from J, the junction kept 2 bases outside the gene matches. The germline V gene encodes CDR1 LGHDT and CDR2 YNNKEL (reference sequence). The CDR3 has 15 amino acids. In DNA, the CDR3 is TGTGCCAGCAGCCAAAGCGGGGGGGTAACCGGGGAGCTGTTTTTT. This gives the protein CASSQSGGVTGELFF.

This clonotype was recorded at least ten times. The CDR3 sequence is CAGRGLAPYEQYF. The CDR3 DNA reads as TGTGCTGGCAGGGGGCTAGCACCCTACGAGCAGTACTTC. The chain links TRBV7-9 to TRBJ2-7; 8 bases map to TRBD1. Germline CDR1 is SEHNR and CDR2 is FQNEAQ (reference sequence). The CDR3 length is 13 residues.

This clonotype showed up many times. In DNA, the CDR3 is TGTGCCAGCAGTTTCACAGGGGCCCCTTACAATGAGCAGTTCTTC. This sequence encodes CASSFTGAPYNEQFF. The V gene is TRBV6-5, the J gene TRBJ2-1, with 7 bases lining up with TRBD1. V lost 4 bases and J lost 4; bases outside the gene matches: 7. The germline gives CDR1 MNHEY, CDR2 SVGAGI. The CDR3 length is 15 residues.

The sample holds a few counts of this clonotype. The rearrangement uses TRBV5-4 and TRBJ2-1, with D hard to call. Germline-derived CDR1 and CDR2 are SGHNT and YYREEE (reference sequence). The length of the CDR3 is 11 residues. V was clipped by 2 bases and J by 8 bases, with 5 bases between them. The CDR3 sequence is CASSLYYEQFF. The CDR3 DNA sequence: TGTGCCAGCAGCTTATATTATGAGCAGTTCTTC.

This clonotype was seen at least ten times. J is TRBJ2-1 and V is TRBV28; D is ambiguous. V lost 5 bases, J lost 0 bases, and 5 bases lay in between. This CDR3 contains 13 residues. CDR1 is MDHEN and CDR2 is SYDVKM in the germline V gene. CDR3 residues: CASSGSSYNEQFF. The CDR3 DNA sequence: TGTGCCAGCAGTGGATCCTCCTACAATGAGCAGTTCTTC. The variable domain in full, with the rest retrieved from reference TRBV28 and TRBJ2-1, is DVKVTQSSRYLVKRTGEKVFLECVQDMDHENMFWYRQDPGLGLRLIYFSYDVKMKEKGDIPEGYSVSREKKERFSLILESASTNQTSMYLCASSGSSYNEQFFGPGTRLTVL.

This clonotype was seen repeatedly, ten times or more. The chain recombines TRBV10-3 with TRBJ2-1, with 7 nucleotides matching TRBD1. CDR3 length: 14 residues. Germline CDR1 is ENHRY and CDR2 is SYGVKD. Trimming removed 5 bases from V and 8 bases from J; junction bases left unmatched: 9. This CDR3 reads CAISLFDRVYEQFF. CDR3 DNA sequence: TGTGCCATCAGTTTGTTCGACAGGGTATATGAGCAGTTCTTC.